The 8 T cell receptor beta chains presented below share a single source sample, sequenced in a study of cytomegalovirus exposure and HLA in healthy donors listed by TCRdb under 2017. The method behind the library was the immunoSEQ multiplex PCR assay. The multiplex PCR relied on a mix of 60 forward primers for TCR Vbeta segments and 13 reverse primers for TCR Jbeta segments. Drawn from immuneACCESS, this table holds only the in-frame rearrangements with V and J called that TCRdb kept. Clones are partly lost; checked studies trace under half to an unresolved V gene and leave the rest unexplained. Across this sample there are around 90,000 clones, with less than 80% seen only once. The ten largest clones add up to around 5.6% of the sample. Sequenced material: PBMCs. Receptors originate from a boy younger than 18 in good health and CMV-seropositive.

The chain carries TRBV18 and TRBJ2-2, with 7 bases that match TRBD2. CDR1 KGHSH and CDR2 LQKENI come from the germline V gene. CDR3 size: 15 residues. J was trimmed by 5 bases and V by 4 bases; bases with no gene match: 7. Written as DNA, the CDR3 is TGTGCCAGCTCACGCGGACTAGGTGGTACCGGGGAGCTGTTTTTT. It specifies CASSRGLGGTGELFF.

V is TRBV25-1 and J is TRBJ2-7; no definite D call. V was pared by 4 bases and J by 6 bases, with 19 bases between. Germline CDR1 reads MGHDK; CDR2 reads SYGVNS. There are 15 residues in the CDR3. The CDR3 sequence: CASSAKHNPGGEQYF. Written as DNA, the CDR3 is TGTGCCAGCAGTGCGAAGCATAACCCCGGCGGCGAGCAGTACTTC.

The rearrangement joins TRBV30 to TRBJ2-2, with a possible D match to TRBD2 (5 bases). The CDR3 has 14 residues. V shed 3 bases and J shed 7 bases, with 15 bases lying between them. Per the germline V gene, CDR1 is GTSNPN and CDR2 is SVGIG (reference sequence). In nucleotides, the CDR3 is TGTGCCTGGAGCTTGAACCTGGCGGGCGGGGAGCTGTTTTTT. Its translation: CAWSLNLAGGELFF.

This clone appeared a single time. CDR3 region: CAISGGGLSNQPQHF. Here the CDR3 DNA reads TGTGCCATCAGTGGCGGGGGTTTGAGCAATCAGCCCCAGCATTTT. V usage is TRBV10-3 and J usage is TRBJ1-5; D may be TRBD1 (5 bases). This CDR3 is 15 amino acids long. The germline V gene has CDR1 ENHRY and CDR2 SYGVKD. Trimming removed 4 bases at V and 1 base at J, with 11 bases between.

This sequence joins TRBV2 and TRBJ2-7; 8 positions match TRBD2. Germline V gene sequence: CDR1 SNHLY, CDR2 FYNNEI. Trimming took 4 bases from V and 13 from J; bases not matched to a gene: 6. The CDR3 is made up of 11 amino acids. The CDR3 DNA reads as TGTGCCAGCAGTGGAGTAGCGGGACCCTACTTC. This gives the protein CASSGVAGPYF. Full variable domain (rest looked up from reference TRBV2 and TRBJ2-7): EPEVTQTPSHQVTQMGQEVILRCVPISNHLYFYWYRQILGQKVEFLVSFYNNEISEKSEIFDDQFSVERPDGSNFTLKIRSTKLEDSAMYFCASSGVAGPYFGPGTRLTVT.

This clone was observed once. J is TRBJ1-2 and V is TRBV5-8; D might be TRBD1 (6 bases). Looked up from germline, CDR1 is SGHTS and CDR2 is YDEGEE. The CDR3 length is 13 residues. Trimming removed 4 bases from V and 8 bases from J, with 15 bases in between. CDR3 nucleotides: TGTGCCAGCAGCCTACAGGGTATTCGGGGCTACACCTTC. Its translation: CASSLQGIRGYTF.

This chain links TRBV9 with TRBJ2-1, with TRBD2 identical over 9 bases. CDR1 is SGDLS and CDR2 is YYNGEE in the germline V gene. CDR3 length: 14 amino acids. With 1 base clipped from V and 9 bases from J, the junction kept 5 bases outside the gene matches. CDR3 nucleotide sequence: TGTGCCAGCAGCGTATTGCGGGAGGGCGGTGAGCAGTTCTTC. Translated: CASSVLREGGEQFF.

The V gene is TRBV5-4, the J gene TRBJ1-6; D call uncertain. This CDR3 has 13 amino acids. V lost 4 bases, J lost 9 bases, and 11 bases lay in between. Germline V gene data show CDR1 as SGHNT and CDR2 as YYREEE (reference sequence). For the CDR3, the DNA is TGTGCCAGCAGCCCGGCGGGGTCTTCACCCCTCCACTTT. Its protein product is CASSPAGSSPLHF.